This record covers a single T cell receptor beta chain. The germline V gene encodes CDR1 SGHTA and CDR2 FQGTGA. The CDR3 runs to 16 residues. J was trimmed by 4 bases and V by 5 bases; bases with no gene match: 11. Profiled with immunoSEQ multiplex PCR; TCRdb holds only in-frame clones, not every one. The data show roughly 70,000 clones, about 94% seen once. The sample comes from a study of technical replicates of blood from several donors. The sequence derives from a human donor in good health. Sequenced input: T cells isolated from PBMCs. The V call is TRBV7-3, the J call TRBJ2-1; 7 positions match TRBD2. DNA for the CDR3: TGTGCCAGCAGCGCCGGGGCGACGGGAGGATACAATGAGCAGTTCTTC. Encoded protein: CASSAGATGGYNEQFF.